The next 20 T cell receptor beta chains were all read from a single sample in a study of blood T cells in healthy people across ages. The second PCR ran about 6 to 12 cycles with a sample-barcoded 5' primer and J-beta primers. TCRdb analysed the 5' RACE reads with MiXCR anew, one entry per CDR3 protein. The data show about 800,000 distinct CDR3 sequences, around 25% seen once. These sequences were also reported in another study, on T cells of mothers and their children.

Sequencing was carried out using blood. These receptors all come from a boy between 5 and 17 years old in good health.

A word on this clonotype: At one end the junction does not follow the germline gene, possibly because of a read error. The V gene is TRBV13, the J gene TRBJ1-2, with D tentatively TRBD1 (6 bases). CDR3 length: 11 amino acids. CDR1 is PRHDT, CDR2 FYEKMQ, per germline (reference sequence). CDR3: CASSLGRGITF. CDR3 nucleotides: TGCGCCAGCAGCTTAGGCAGGGGAATCACCTTC. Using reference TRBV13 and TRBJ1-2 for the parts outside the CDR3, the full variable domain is AAGVIQSPRHLIKEKRETATLKCYPIPRHDTVYWYQQGPGQDPQFLISFYEKMQSDKGSIPDRFSAQQFSDYHSELNMSSLELGDSALYFCASSLGRGITFGSGTRLTVV.

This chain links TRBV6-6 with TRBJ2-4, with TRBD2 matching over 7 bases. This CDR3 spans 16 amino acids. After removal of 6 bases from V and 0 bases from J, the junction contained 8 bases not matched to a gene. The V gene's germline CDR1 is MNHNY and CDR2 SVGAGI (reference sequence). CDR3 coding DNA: TGTGCCAGCAGCCCACTAGCGAACCTAGCCAAAAACATTCAGTACTTC. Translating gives CASSPLANLAKNIQYF.

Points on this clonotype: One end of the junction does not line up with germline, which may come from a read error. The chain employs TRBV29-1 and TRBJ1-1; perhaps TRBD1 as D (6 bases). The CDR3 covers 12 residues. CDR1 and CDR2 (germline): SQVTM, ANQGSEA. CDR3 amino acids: CSVRGLGTEAFF. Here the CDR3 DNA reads TGCAGCGTCAGGGGATTAGGTACTGAGGCTTTCTTT.

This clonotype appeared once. As DNA, the CDR3 is TGCGCCAGCAGCTTGGAATCAGAAGGGGACGAGCAGTACTTC. It encodes CASSLESEGDEQYF. The chain links TRBV5-1 to TRBJ2-7; a weak D match, TRBD1 (5 bases). CDR3 length: 14 residues. Germline CDR1 is SGHRS and CDR2 is YFSETQ. Trimming removed 0 bases from V and 5 bases from J, with 12 bases in between.

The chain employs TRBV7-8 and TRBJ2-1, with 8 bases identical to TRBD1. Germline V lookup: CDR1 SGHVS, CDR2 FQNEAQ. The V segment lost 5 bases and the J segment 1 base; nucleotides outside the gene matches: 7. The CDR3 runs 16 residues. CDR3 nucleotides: TGTGCCAGCAGCATTTCACAGGGGGTTTCCTACAATGAGCAGTTCTTC. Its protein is CASSISQGVSYNEQFF. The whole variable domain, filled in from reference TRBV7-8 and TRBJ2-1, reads GAGVSQSPRYKVAKRGQDVALRCDPISGHVSLFWYQQALGQGPEFLTYFQNEAQLDKSGLPSDRFFAERPEGSVSTLKIQRTQQEDSAVYLCASSISQGVSYNEQFFGPGTRLTVL.

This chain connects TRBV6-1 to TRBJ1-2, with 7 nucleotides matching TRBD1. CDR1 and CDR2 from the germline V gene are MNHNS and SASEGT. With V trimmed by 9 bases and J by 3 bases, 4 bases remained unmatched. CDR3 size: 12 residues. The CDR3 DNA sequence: TGTGCCAGTGGACAGGCATACTATGGCTACACCTTC. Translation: CASGQAYYGYTF.

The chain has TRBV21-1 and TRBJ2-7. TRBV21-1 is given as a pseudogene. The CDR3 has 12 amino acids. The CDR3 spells CASRTRAYEQYF. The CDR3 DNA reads TGTGCCAGCAGGACGAGAGCCTACGAGCAGTACTTC.

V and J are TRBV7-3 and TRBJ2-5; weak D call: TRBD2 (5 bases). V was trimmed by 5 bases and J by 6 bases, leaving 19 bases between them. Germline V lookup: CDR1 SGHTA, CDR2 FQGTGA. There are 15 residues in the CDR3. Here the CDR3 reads CASSKAGLASQTQYF. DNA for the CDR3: TGTGCCAGCAGCAAGGCCGGGTTAGCGTCACAGACCCAGTACTTC.

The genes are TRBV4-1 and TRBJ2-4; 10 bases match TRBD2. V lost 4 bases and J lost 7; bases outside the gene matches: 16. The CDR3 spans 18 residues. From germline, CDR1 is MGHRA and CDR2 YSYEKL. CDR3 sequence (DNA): TGCGCCAGCAGCCGCGGACAGGCTAGCGGGAGAAGGGAGAACATTCAGTACTTC. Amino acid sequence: CASSRGQASGRRENIQYF.

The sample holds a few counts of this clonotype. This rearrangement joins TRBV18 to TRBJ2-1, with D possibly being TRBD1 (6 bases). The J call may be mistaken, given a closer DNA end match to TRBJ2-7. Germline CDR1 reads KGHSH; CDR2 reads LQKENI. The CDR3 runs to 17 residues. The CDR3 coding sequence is TGTGCCAGCTCACCACCGGTCCGAGGAGTAAAGGGGGTCGAGCAGTACTTC. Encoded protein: CASSPPVRGVKGVEQYF.

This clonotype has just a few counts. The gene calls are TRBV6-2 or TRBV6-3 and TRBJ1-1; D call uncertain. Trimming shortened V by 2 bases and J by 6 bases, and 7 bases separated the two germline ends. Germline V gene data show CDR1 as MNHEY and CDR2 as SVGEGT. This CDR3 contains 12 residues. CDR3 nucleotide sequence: TGTGCCAGCAGTTACAGGTATTCTGAAGCTTTCTTT. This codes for CASSYRYSEAFF.

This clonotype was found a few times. CDR3 residues: CASSLPGQTYEQYF. The CDR3 coding sequence is TGTGCCAGCAGCTTGCCGGGACAGACCTACGAGCAGTACTTC. The rearrangement joins TRBV5-8 to TRBJ2-5; TRBD1 agrees at 7 bases. The DNA matches TRBJ2-7 better at its end, which makes the J call doubtful. In germline, CDR1 is SGHTS, CDR2 YDEGEE. The CDR3 contains 14 residues.

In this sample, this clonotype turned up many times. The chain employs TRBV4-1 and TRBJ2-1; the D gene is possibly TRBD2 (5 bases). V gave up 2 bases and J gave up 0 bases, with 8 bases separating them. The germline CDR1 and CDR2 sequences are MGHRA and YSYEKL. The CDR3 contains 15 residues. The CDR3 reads CASSQSGGSYNEQFF. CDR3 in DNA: TGCGCCAGCAGCCAAAGCGGTGGCTCCTACAATGAGCAGTTCTTC.

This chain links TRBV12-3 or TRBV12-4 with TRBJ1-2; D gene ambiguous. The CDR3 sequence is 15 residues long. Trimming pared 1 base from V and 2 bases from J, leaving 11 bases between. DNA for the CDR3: TGTGCCAGCAGTTTAGGCGGATCGATAAACTATGGCTACACCTTC. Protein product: CASSLGGSINYGYTF.

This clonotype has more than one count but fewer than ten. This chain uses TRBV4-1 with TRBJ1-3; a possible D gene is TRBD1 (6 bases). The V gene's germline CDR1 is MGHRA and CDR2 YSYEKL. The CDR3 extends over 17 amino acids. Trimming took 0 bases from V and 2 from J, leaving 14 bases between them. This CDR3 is CASSQDPTGNAGNTIYF. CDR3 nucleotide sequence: TGCGCCAGCAGCCAAGATCCGACAGGAAATGCTGGAAACACCATATATTTT.

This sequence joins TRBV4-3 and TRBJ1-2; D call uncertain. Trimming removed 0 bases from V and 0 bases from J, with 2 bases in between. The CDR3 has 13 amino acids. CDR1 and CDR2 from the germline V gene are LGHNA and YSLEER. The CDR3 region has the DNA TGCGCCAGCAGCCAAGATGCTAACTATGGCTACACCTTC. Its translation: CASSQDANYGYTF.

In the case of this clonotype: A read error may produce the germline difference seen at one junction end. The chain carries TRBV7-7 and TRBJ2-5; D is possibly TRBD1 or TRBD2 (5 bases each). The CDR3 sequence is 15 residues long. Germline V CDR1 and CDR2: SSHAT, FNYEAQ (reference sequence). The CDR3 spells CASSLVRAQGETQYF. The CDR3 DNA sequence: TGTGCTAGCAGCTTAGTGCGAGCGCAGGGAGAAACCCAGTACTTC.

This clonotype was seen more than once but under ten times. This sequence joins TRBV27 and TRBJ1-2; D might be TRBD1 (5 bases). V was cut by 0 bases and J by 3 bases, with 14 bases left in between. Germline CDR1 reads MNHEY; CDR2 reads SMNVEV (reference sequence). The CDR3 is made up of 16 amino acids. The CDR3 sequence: CASSLSTGRGDYGYTF. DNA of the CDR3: TGTGCCAGCAGTTTATCCACCGGACGAGGGGACTATGGCTACACCTTC.

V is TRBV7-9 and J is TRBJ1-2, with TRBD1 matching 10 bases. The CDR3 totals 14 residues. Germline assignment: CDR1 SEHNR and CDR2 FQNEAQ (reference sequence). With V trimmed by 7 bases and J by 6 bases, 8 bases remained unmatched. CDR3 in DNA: TGTGCCAGCAACTCCTGGACAGGGGGGCATGGCTACACCTTC. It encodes CASNSWTGGHGYTF.

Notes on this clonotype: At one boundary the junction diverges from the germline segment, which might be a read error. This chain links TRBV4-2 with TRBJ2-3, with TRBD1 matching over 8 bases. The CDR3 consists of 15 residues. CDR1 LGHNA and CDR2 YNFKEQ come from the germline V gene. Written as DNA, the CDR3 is TGTGCCAGCAGCCAAGACGGACAGGGTCCAGATACGCCGTATTTT. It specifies CASSQDGQGPDTPYF.